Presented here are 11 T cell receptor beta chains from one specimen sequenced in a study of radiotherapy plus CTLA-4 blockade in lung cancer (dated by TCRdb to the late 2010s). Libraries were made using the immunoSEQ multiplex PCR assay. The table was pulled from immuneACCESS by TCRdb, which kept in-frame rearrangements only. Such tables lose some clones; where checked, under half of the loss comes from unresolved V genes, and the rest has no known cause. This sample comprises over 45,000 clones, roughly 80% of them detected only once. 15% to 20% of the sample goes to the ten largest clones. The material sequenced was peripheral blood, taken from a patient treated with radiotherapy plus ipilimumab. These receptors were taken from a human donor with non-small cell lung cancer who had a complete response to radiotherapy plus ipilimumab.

The CDR3 bases are TGTGCCAGCAGCTACCGGGACAGGGGACTGCAGAACACTGAAGCTTTCTTT. Protein: CASSYRDRGLQNTEAFF. V gene TRBV7-2 combines with J gene TRBJ1-1; 10 nucleotides match TRBD1. The CDR3 has 17 amino acids. Per germline, CDR1 SGHTA and CDR2 FQGNSA. With V trimmed by 4 bases and J by 1 base, 9 bases remained unmatched.

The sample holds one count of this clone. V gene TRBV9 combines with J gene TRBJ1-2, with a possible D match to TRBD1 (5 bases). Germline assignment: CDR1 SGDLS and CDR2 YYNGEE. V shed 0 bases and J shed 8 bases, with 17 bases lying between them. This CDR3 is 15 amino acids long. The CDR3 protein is CASSVAVTQGWGYTF. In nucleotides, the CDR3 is TGTGCCAGCAGCGTAGCTGTGACTCAGGGATGGGGCTACACCTTC.

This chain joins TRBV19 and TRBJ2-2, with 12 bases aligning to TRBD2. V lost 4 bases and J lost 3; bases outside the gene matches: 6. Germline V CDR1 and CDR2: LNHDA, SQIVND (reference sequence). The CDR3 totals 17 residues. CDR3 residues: CASSTQLAGGYTGELFF. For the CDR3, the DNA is TGTGCCAGTAGTACCCAACTAGCGGGAGGTTACACCGGGGAGCTGTTTTTT.

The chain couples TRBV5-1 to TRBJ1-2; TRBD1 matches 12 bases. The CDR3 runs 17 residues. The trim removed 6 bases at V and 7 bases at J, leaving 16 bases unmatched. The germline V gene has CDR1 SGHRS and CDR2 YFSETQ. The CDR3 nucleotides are TGCGCCAGCACCAACCCTATCCCGGGACAGGGGGCTTCTGGCTACACCTTC. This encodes CASTNPIPGQGASGYTF.

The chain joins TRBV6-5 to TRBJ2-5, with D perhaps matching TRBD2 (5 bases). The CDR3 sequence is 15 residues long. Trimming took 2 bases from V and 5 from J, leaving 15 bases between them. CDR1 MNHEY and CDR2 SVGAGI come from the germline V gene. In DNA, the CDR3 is TGTGCCAGCAGTTACGTTTCGGGAAACCGGGAGACCCAGTACTTC. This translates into CASSYVSGNRETQYF.

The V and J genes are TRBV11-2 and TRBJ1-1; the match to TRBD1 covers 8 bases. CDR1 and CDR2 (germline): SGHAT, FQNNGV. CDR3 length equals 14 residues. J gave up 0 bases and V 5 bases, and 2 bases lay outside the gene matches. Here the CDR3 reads CASSQDRVNTEAFF. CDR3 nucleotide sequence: TGTGCCAGCAGCCAGGACAGGGTGAACACTGAAGCTTTCTTT. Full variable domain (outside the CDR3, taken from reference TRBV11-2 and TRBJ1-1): EAGVAQSPRYKIIEKRQSVAFWCNPISGHATLYWYQQILGQGPKLLIQFQNNGVVDDSQLPKDRFSAERLKGVDSTLKIQPAKLEDSAVYLCASSQDRVNTEAFFGQGTRLTVV.

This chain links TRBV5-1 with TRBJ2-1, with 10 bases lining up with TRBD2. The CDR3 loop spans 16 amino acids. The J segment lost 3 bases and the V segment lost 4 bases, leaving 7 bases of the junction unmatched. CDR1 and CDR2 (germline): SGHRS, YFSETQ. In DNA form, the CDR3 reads TGCGCCAGCAGCCCCTCTAGCGGGAGAGACTACAATGAGCAGTTCTTC. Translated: CASSPSSGRDYNEQFF.

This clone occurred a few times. The CDR3 nucleotides read TGTGCCAGCAGTTACTCGGGCGGGAGGCCACCCCTCCACTTT. Translated: CASSYSGGRPPLHF. The chain carries TRBV6-5 and TRBJ1-6, with no clear D. Looked up from germline, CDR1 is MNHEY and CDR2 is SVGAGI. V shed 0 bases and J shed 11 bases, with 11 bases lying between them. The CDR3 contains 14 residues.

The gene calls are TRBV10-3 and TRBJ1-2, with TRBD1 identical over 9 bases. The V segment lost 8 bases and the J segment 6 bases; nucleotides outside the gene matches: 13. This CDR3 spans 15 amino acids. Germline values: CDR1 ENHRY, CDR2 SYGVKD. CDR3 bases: TGTGCCATCCGGGGGACAGGGAGAGGCGGCAATGGCTACACCTTC. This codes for CAIRGTGRGGNGYTF.

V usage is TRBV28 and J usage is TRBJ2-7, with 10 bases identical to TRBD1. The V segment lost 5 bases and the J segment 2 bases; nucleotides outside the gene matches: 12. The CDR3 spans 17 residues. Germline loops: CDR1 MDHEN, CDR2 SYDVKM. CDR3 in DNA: TGTGCCAGCAGTCTCCTTCCCGGGACAGGGGCCACCTACGAGCAGTACTTC. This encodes CASSLLPGTGATYEQYF. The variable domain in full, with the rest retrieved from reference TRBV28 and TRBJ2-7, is DVKVTQSSRYLVKRTGEKVFLECVQDMDHENMFWYRQDPGLGLRLIYFSYDVKMKEKGDIPEGYSVSREKKERFSLILESASTNQTSMYLCASSLLPGTGATYEQYFGPGTRLTVT.

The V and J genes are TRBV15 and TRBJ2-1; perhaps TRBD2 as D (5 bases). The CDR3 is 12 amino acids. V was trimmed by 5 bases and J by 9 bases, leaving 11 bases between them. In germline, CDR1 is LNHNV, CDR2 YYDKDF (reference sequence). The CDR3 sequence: CATSATRGEQFF. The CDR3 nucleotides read TGTGCCACCAGCGCTACCCGGGGTGAGCAGTTCTTC. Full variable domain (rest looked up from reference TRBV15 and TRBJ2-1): DAMVIQNPRYQVTQFGKPVTLSCSQTLNHNVMYWYQQKSSQAPKLLFHYYDKDFNNEADTPDNFQSRRPNTSFCFLDIRSPGLGDTAMYLCATSATRGEQFFGPGTRLTVL.